This passage covers 3 T cell receptor beta chains from one sample sequenced in a study of blood T cell repertoires in COVID-19. Some clones are missing from TCRdb's copy, which holds only in-frame ones; the method was immunoSEQ multiplex PCR. The repertoire holds some 100,000 clones, with 80% to 95% as singletons. The specimen sequenced was peripheral blood. Receptors originate from a man aged 60 to 69 with acute or convalescent COVID-19.

This rearrangement joins TRBV2 to TRBJ1-4; possible D gene TRBD1, 5 bases. V lost 4 bases and J 4 bases, leaving 10 bases between the germline ends. The CDR3 sequence is 14 residues long. CDR1 SNHLY and CDR2 FYNNEI come from the germline V gene. CDR3 loop: CASSAGKFNEKLFF. As DNA, the CDR3 is TGTGCCAGCAGTGCAGGGAAGTTTAATGAAAAACTGTTTTTT.

The chain combines TRBV24-1 with TRBJ2-7, with a tentative D call TRBD1 (5 bases). Germline CDR1 reads KGHDR; CDR2 reads SFDVKD. The CDR3 contains 15 residues. The V end was cut by 10 bases, the J end by 2 bases, with 20 bases between. The DNA for the CDR3 is TGTGCCACTCCCTCTGGGGCCTCACCCCCCTACGAGCAGTACGTC. It codes for CATPSGASPPYEQYV.

DNA of the CDR3: TGTGCCAGCAGCTCGAACGAGGGCGAGCAGTACTTC. This codes for CASSSNEGEQYF. The rearrangement links TRBV11-3 to TRBJ2-7; perhaps TRBD2 as D (5 bases). The CDR3 consists of 12 residues. The V gene's germline CDR1 is SGHNT and CDR2 YENEEA. V dropped 4 bases and J dropped 6 bases, with 10 bases sitting between them.